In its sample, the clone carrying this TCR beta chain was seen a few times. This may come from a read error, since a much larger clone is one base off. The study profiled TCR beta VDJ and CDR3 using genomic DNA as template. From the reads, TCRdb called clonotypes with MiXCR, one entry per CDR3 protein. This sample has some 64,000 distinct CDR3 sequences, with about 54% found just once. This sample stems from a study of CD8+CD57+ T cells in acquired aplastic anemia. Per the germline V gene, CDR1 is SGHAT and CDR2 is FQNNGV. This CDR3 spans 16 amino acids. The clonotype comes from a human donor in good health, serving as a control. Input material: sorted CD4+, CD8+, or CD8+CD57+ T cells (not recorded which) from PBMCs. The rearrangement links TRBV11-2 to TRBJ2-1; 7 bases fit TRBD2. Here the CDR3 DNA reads TGTGCCGGCAGCACCCGAACTAGCGTTGGGAACAATGAGCAGTTCTTC. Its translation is CAGSTRTSVGNNEQFF.